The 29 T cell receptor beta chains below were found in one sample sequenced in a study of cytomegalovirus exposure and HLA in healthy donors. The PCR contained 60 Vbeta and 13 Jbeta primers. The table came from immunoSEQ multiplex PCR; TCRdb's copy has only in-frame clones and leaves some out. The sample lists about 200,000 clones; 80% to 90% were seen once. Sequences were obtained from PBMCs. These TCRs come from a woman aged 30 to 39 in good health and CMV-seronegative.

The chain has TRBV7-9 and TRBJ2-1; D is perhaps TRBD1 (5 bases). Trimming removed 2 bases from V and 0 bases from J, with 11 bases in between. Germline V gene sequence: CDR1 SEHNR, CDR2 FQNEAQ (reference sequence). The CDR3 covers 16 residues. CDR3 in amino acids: CASSLPRASSYNEQFF. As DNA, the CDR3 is TGTGCCAGCAGCTTACCCAGGGCGAGCTCCTACAATGAGCAGTTCTTC.

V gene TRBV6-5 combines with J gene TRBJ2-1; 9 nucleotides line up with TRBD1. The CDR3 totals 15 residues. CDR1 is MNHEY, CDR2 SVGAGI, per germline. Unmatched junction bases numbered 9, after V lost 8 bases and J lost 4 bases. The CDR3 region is CASSRRTGVYNEQFF. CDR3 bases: TGTGCCAGCTCCCGTCGGACAGGGGTGTACAATGAGCAGTTCTTC.

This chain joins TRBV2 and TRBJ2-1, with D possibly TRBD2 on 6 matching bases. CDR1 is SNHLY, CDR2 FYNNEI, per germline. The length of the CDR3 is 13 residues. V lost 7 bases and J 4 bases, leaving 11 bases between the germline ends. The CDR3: CASTPGTYNEQFF. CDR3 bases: TGTGCCAGCACACCGGGGACTTACAATGAGCAGTTCTTC.

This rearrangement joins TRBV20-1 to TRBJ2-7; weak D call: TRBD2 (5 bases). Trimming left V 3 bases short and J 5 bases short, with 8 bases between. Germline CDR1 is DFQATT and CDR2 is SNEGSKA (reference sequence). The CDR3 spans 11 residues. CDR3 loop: CSASQLDEQYF. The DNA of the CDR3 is TGCAGTGCTAGCCAACTAGACGAGCAGTACTTC.

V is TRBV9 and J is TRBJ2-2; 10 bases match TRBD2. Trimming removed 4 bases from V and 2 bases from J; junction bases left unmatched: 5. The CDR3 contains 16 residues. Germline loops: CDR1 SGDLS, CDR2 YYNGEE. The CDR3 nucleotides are TGTGCCAGCAGCACTAGCGGGGATCCCAACACCGGGGAGCTGTTTTTT. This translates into CASSTSGDPNTGELFF. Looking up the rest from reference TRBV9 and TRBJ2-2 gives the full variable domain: DSGVTQTPKHLITATGQRVTLRCSPRSGDLSVYWYQQSLDQGLQFLIQYYNGEERAKGNILERFSAQQFPDLHSELNLSSLELGDSALYFCASSTSGDPNTGELFFGEGSRLTVL.

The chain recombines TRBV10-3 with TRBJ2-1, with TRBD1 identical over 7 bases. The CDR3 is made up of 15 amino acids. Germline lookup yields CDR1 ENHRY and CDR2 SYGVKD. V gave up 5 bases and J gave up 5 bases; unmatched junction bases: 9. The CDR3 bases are TGTGCCATCAGTACTCCCGGGACAGCAAACAATGAGCAGTTCTTC. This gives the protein CAISTPGTANNEQFF.

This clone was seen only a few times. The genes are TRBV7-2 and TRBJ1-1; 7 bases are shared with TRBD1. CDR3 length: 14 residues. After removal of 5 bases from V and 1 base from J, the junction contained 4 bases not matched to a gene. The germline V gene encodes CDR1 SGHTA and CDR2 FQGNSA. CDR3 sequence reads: CASSPWTGNTEAFF. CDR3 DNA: TGTGCCAGCAGCCCCTGGACAGGGAACACTGAAGCTTTCTTT.

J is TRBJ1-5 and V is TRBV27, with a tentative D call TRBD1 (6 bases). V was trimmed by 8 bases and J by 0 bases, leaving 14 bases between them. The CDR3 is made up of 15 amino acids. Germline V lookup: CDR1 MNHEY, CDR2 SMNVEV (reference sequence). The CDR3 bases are TGTGCCAGCGGGGGCAGCCTCTTTAGCAATCAGCCCCAGCATTTT. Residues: CASGGSLFSNQPQHF.

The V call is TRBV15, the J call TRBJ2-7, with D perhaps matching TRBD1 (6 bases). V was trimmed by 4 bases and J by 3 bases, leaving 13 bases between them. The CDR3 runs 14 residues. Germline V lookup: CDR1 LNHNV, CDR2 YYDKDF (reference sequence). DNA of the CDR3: TGTGCCACCAGCATCAGGGGCAACGGCTACGAGCAGTACTTC. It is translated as CATSIRGNGYEQYF.

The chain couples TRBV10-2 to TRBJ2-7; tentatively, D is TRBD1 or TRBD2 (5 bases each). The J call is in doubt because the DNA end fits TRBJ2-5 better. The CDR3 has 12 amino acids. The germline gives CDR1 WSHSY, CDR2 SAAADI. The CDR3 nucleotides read TGCGCCAGCAGTGAGTCGAGGGGGACCCAGTACTTC. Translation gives CASSESRGTQYF.

The CDR3 coding sequence is TGTGCCAGCAGTCGGACTGAAGCTTTCTTT. Translated, it gives CASSRTEAFF. The chain has TRBV27 and TRBJ1-1, with D unresolved. CDR3 length: 10 amino acids. Trimming stripped 5 bases from V and 5 bases from J, with 3 bases between. Germline-derived CDR1 and CDR2 are MNHEY and SMNVEV (reference sequence).

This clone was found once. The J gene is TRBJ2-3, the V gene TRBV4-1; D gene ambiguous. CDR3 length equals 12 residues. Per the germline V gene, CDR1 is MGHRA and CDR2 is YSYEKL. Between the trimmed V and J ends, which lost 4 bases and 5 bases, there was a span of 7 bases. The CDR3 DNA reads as TGCGCCAGCAGCCGACCGGGAGATACGCAGTATTTT. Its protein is CASSRPGDTQYF.

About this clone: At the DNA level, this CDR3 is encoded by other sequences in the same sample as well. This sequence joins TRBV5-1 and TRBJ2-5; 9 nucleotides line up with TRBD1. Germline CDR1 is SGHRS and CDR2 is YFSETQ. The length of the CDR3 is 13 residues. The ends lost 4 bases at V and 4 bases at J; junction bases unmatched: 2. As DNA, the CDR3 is TGCGCCAGCAGCCCGGGACAGGGAGAGACCCAGTACTTC. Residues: CASSPGQGETQYF.

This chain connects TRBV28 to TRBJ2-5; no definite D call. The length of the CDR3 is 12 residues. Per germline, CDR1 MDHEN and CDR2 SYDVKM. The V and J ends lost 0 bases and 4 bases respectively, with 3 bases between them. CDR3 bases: TGTGCCAGCAGTTTATGGCGAGAGACCCAGTACTTC. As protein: CASSLWRETQYF.

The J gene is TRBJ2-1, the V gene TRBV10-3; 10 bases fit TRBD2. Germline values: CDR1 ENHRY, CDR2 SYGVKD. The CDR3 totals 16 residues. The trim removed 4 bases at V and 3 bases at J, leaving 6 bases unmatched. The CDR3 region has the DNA TGTGCCATCAGTGGAACCTTAGCGGGGGGCTACAATGAGCAGTTCTTC. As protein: CAISGTLAGGYNEQFF.

The DNA of the CDR3 is TGTGCCATCAGTGAGCCCGACAGCCTTAGCACAGATACGCAGTATTTT. It is translated as CAISEPDSLSTDTQYF. The J gene is TRBJ2-3, the V gene TRBV10-3, with D tentatively TRBD1 (5 bases). This CDR3 is built from 16 residues. The V and J ends lost 2 bases and 0 bases respectively, with 12 bases between them. Germline lookup yields CDR1 ENHRY and CDR2 SYGVKD.

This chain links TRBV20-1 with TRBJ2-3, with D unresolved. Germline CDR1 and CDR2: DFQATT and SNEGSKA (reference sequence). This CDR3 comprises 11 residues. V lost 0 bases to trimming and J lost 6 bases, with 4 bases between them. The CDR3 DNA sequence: TGCAGTGCTAGAGATCGGGATACGCAGTATTTT. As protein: CSARDRDTQYF.

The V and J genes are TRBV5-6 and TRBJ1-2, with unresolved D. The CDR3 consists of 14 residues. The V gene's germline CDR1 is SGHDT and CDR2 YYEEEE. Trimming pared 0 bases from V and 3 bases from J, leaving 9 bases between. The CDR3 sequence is CASSLGQADYGYTF. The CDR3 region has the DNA TGTGCCAGCAGCTTGGGGCAGGCCGACTATGGCTACACCTTC.

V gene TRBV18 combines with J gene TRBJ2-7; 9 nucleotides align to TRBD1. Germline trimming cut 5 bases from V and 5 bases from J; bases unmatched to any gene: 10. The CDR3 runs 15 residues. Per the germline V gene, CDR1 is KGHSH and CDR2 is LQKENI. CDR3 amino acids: CASSFTGGNKDEQYF. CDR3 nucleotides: TGTGCCAGCTCATTCACAGGGGGCAATAAAGACGAGCAGTACTTC.

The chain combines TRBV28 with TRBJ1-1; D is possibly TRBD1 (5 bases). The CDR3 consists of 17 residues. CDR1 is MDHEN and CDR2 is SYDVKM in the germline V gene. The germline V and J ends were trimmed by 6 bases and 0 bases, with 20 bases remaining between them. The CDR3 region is CASSHTGTGVLNTEAFF. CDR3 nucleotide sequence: TGTGCCAGCAGCCACACCGGGACTGGCGTCTTGAACACTGAAGCTTTCTTT.

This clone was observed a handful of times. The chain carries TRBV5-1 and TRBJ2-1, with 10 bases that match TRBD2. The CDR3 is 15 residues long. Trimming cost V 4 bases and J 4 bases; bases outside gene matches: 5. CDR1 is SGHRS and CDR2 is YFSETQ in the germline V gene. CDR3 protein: CASSLGLAVYNEQFF. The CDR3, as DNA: TGCGCCAGCAGCCTAGGACTAGCGGTTTACAATGAGCAGTTCTTC.

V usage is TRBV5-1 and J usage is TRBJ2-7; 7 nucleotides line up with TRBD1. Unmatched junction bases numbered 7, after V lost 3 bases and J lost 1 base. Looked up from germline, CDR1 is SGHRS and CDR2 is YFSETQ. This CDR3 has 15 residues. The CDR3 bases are TGCGCCAGCAGCTGGACAGGTCCTTTATCCTACGAGCAGTACTTC. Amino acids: CASSWTGPLSYEQYF.

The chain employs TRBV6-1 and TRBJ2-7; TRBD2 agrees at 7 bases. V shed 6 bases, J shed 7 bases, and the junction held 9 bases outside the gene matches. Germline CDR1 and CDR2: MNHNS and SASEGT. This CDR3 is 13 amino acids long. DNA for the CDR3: TGTGCCAGCAGCCCCTCGGGGGAGGGAGAGCAGTACTTC. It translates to CASSPSGEGEQYF.

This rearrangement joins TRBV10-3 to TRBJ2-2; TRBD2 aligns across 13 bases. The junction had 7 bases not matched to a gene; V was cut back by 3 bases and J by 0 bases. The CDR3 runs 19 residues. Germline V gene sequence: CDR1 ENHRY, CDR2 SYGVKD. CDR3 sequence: CAISDPQTSGRTNTGELFF. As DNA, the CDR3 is TGTGCCATCAGTGACCCTCAGACTAGCGGGAGGACGAACACCGGGGAGCTGTTTTTT.

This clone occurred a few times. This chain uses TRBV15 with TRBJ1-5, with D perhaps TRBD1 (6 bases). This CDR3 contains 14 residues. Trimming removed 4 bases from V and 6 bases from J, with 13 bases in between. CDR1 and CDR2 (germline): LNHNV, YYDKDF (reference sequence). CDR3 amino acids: CATSTGGHGQPQHF. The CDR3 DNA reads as TGTGCCACCAGCACGGGGGGGCATGGTCAGCCCCAGCATTTT.

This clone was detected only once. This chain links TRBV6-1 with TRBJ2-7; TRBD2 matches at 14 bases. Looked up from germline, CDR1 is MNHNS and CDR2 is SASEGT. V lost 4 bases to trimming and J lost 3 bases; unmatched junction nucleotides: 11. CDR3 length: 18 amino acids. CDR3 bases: TGTGCCAGCAGTGGAGGCCTGGGACTAGCGGGAGAAGGCTACGAGCAGTACTTC. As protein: CASSGGLGLAGEGYEQYF.

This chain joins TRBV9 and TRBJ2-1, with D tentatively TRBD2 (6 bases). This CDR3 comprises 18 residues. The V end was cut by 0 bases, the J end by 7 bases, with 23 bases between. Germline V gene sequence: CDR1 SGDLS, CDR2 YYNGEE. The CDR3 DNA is TGTGCCAGCAGCGTAGTTAGGCCGGGAGCGGCCGACGGGAATGAGCAGTTCTTC. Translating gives CASSVVRPGAADGNEQFF.

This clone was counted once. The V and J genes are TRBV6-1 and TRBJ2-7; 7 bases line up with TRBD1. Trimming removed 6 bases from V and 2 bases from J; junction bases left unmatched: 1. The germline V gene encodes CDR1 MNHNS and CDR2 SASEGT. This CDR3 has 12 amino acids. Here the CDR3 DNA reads TGTGCCAGCAGGGACAGGCCCTACGAGCAGTACTTC. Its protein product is CASRDRPYEQYF.

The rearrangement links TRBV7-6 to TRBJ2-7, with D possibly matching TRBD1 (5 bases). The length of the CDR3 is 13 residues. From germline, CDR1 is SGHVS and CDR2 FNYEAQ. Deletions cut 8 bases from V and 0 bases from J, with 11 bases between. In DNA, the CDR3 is TGTGCCAGCGCCCGACAGTCCTCCTACGAGCAGTACTTC. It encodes CASARQSSYEQYF.